A selection of T cell receptor beta chains follows, all from one sample in a study of cytomegalovirus exposure and HLA in healthy donors. Only in-frame clones appear in the TCRdb table, and some are missing; sequencing was by immunoSEQ multiplex PCR. The sample holds about 130,000 clones, over 60% seen once. The sequenced sample consisted of PBMCs. Receptors originate from a male donor in good health and CMV-seropositive. Each CDR3 is given with its conserved first and last residue. Each record gives: clone size, V gene, D gene, J gene, CDR3 length, CDR3 DNA, CDR3 protein. A D gene is named only where the DNA matches it firmly. Where a row states a size, it is once, few, many or the class of an expanded clone; other rows omit it.

once,TRBV18,NA,TRBJ2-3,15,TGTGCCAGCTCACCAGAGACAGTTCCCACAGATACGCAGTATTTT,CASSPETVPTDTQYF
NA,TRBV5-1,NA,TRBJ2-5,13,TGCGCCAGCAGCTTGGCAGGGTCAGAGACCCAGTACTTC,CASSLAGSETQYF
NA,TRBV6-1,TRBD1,TRBJ1-1,16,TGTGCCAGCAGTGACCACCGGGACAGGGCTAGGACTGAAGCTTTCTTT,CASSDHRDRARTEAFF
NA,TRBV11-2,TRBD2,TRBJ2-3,18,TGTGCCAGCAGCTTAGATCTAGGCGGGAGGACTAGCACAGATACGCAGTATTTT,CASSLDLGGRTSTDTQYF
few,TRBV6-5,TRBD2,TRBJ2-3,15,TGTGCCAGCAGTTACACAGCGGGAGCCCCAGATACGCAGTATTTT,CASSYTAGAPDTQYF
NA,TRBV7-9,NA,TRBJ1-4,16,TGTTCCAGCAGCCTTGGACAAAGCCGACATAATGAAAAACTGTTTTTT,CSSSLGQSRHNEKLFF
NA,TRBV4-2,NA,TRBJ1-5,14,TGTGCCAGCAGCCAAGGGACAGTAGGAAAGCCCCAGCATTTT,CASSQGTVGKPQHF
once,TRBV7-2,TRBD2,TRBJ2-7,14,TGTGCCGTCCTCTCGCGGGAGTACCCCTACGAGCAGTACTTC,CAVLSREYPYEQYF
NA,TRBV5-4,TRBD1,TRBJ2-7,14,TGTGCCAGCAGCCAGACAGGGGCCTCCTACGAGCAGTACTTC,CASSQTGASYEQYF
NA,TRBV19,NA,TRBJ2-6,15,TGTGCCAGTAGTGTAGAGAGCTCTGGGGCCAACGTCCTGACTTTC,CASSVESSGANVLTF
NA,TRBV10-1,TRBD2,TRBJ2-7,14,TGCGCCAGCATTAAAAGCGGGAGCTCCTACGAGCAGTACTTC,CASIKSGSSYEQYF
NA,TRBV5-8,TRBD1,TRBJ1-2,14,TGTGCCAGCAGCTGGGGACAGGGCACCTATGGCTACACCTTC,CASSWGQGTYGYTF
NA,TRBV6-5,TRBD2,TRBJ2-5,14,TGTGCCAGCAGTTACCAACTAGCGGCGGAGACCCAGTACTTC,CASSYQLAAETQYF
NA,TRBV25-1,NA,TRBJ2-1,13,TGTGCCAGCAGGGCGGGGCTTTACAATGAGCAGTTCTTC,CASRAGLYNEQFF
few,TRBV6-5,TRBD1,TRBJ1-1,12,TGTGCCACCACAGGGGGGGCCACTGAAGCTTTCTTT,CATTGGATEAFF
NA,TRBV27,TRBD1,TRBJ2-2,17,TGTGCCAGCAGTTTAGTATTCCCAGGGGGCGTTGGCGGGGAGCTGTTTTTT,CASSLVFPGGVGGELFF
NA,TRBV27,NA,TRBJ1-5,15,TGTGCCAGCAGTTTAAAGGGGGGGAGCAATCAGCCCCAGCATTTT,CASSLKGGSNQPQHF
NA,TRBV7-6,NA,TRBJ2-7,15,TGTGCCAGCAGCTTAGACTGGACACTAACCTACGAGCAGTACTTC,CASSLDWTLTYEQYF
NA,TRBV28,NA,TRBJ2-7,13,TGTGCCAGCAGTGCGGGGTTTCACTACGAGCAGTACTTC,CASSAGFHYEQYF
NA,TRBV10-3,TRBD1,TRBJ2-1,14,TGTGCCGTGATGGACAGGACCTCTTGGAATGAGCAGTTCTTC,CAVMDRTSWNEQFF
NA,TRBV7-6,TRBD2,TRBJ2-1,15,TGTGCCAGCAGCCAGGGACTAGCGGTTTACAATGAGCAGTTCTTC,CASSQGLAVYNEQFF
few,TRBV19,TRBD2,TRBJ2-7,15,TGTGCCAGTAGTATGGGCCGGCTAGCGGGCTACGAGCAGTACTTC,CASSMGRLAGYEQYF
once,TRBV19,NA,TRBJ1-2,13,TGTGCCAGTAGTATATTGGCCATAGCGGACTACACCTTC,CASSILAIADYTF
NA,TRBV30,TRBD2,TRBJ2-5,15,TGTGCCTGGAAACCCGGGACTAGCGGGGGCGAGACCCAGTACTTC,CAWKPGTSGGETQYF
NA,TRBV18,TRBD1,TRBJ2-7,14,TGTGCCAGCTCATTGGGACAGGGAGCCTACGAGCAGTACTTC,CASSLGQGAYEQYF
NA,TRBV7-8,TRBD2,TRBJ2-7,16,TGTGCCAGCAGCTCGAGGCCCGGGACTAGCAACTACGAGCAGTACTTC,CASSSRPGTSNYEQYF
NA,TRBV5-1,TRBD2,TRBJ2-3,15,TGCGCCAGCAGCTTCCCGGGACTAGGGGTAGATACGCAGTATTTT,CASSFPGLGVDTQYF
NA,TRBV7-9,TRBD1,TRBJ2-2,16,TGTTCCAGCAGCTTAGCAGTGACAGGGGACACCGGGGAGCTGTTTTTT,CSSSLAVTGDTGELFF
NA,TRBV11-2,NA,TRBJ1-6,12,TGTGCCAGCCTAACAGGGAATTCACCCCTCCACTTT,CASLTGNSPLHF
NA,TRBV20-1,NA,TRBJ2-3,10,TGCAGTGTAGAGGCGGATACGCAGTATTTT,CSVEADTQYF
once,TRBV5-1,NA,TRBJ2-7,15,TGCGCCAGCAGCATATCGGGACTGGCTTCCTACGAGCAGTACTTC,CASSISGLASYEQYF
NA,TRBV30,TRBD2,TRBJ2-3,15,TGTGCCTGGAGACGGGGGGGCCCCCCGTTGGATACGCAGTATTTT,CAWRRGGPPLDTQYF
NA,TRBV5-1,TRBD1,TRBJ2-7,14,TGCGCCAGCAGCCCTGACAGGGGTTTCTACGAGCAGTACTTC,CASSPDRGFYEQYF
NA,TRBV6-1,NA,TRBJ1-2,12,TGTGCCAGCAGGGACTCCGGGGTTGGCTACACCTTC,CASRDSGVGYTF
NA,TRBV7-2,NA,TRBJ1-2,16,TGTGCCAGCAGCTTAGGATCTGCGGGCCTCAATGGCGGCTACACCTTC,CASSLGSAGLNGGYTF
NA,TRBV23-1,NA,TRBJ2-7,13,TGCGCCAGCAGCCCCCGGGCGACGATACCGGGGGACTTC,CASSPRATIPGDF
NA,TRBV28,TRBD2,TRBJ2-1,15,TGTGCCAGCAGCGCTAGCGGGGTGACCTACAATGAGCAGTTCTTC,CASSASGVTYNEQFF
NA,TRBV19,NA,TRBJ2-5,14,TGTGCCAGTAGTATAGTCCGGGAACAAGAGACCCAGTACTTC,CASSIVREQETQYF
once,TRBV5-1,NA,TRBJ2-1,12,TGCGCCAGCAGCTTGTCCGGGTCTGAGCAGTTCTTC,CASSLSGSEQFF
NA,TRBV28,NA,TRBJ2-7,15,TGTGCCAGCAGGCCCTGGAGAGGATACTCCTACGAGCAGTACTTC,CASRPWRGYSYEQYF
NA,TRBV7-3,NA,TRBJ1-1,14,TGTGCCAGCAGCTCCCAGGGCGTTAACACTGAAGCTTTCTTT,CASSSQGVNTEAFF
NA,TRBV5-1,TRBD1,TRBJ1-4,14,TGCGCCAGCACTGGGGGGACAGGGGGCGAAAAACTGTTTTTT,CASTGGTGGEKLFF
NA,TRBV6-1,TRBD2,TRBJ2-1,19,TGTGCCAGCAGTGAACTAGCGGGGTTGGCTTCCATATCCTACAATGAGCAGTTCTTC,CASSELAGLASISYNEQFF
NA,TRBV6-5,NA,TRBJ2-1,13,TGTGCCAGCAGTTACGGCGGTCTAAATGAGCAGTTCTTC,CASSYGGLNEQFF
NA,TRBV5-1,NA,TRBJ1-1,13,TGCGCCAGCAGCTTGGGGCGGGCCGGAGAAGCTTTCTTT,CASSLGRAGEAFF